The 21 T cell receptor beta chains below all came from one sample that was sequenced in a study of monozygotic twins with inflammatory bowel disease (dated by TCRdb to 2018 to 2020). Libraries were made using 5' RACE. These reads were obtained on an Illumina HiSeq 2500. TCRdb reprocessed the reads, so every CDR3 protein sequence counts as one entry and DNA is not shown. This sample's listing comprises about 380,000 distinct CDR3 sequences. Around 2.6% of the sample goes to the ten largest clones. Sequenced input: blood. The source of these receptors is a human donor with ulcerative colitis or Crohn's disease, or a healthy co-twin of an affected twin (not recorded which).

The rearrangement joins TRBV6-6 to TRBJ2-7. The CDR3 runs to 14 residues. Germline assignment: CDR1 MNHNY and CDR2 SVGAGI (reference sequence). The CDR3 loop is CASLTEIPPYEQYF.

This chain connects TRBV7-2 to TRBJ2-7; with no DNA, the TCRdb D assignment of TRBD1 cannot be verified. This CDR3 has 15 residues. CDR1 SGHTA and CDR2 FQGNSA come from the germline V gene. CDR3 amino acids: CASSLEGGAVYEQYF.

The chain couples TRBV7-2 to TRBJ2-5; there is no DNA to check the TCRdb D call of TRBD1. The CDR3 length is 16 residues. The germline V gene has CDR1 SGHTA and CDR2 FQGNSA. The CDR3: CASSLGRGGSQETQYF.

CDR3 amino acids: CASSLDPGIYGYTF. This sequence joins TRBV7-2 and TRBJ1-2; TCRdb designates TRBD1, a call that cannot be tested without DNA. Germline loops: CDR1 SGHTA, CDR2 FQGNSA. The CDR3 runs to 14 residues.

The chain uses TRBV20-1 and TRBJ2-7; TCRdb's assignment of TRBD1 cannot be checked, as there is no DNA. This CDR3 has 15 residues. The V gene's germline CDR1 is DFQATT and CDR2 SNEGSKA (reference sequence). CDR3 residues: CSARGSELPPYEQYF.

The chain couples TRBV4-2 to TRBJ2-1; with no DNA, the TCRdb D assignment of TRBD2 cannot be verified. The CDR3 spans 21 residues. CDR1 is LGHNA, CDR2 YNFKEQ, per germline. The CDR3 reads CASSQGISLAGAPSSYNEQFF.

The chain recombines TRBV6-2 or TRBV6-3 with TRBJ2-5; the TRBD2 assignment by TCRdb is unverifiable without DNA. Germline V gene lookup returns CDR1 MNHEY and CDR2 SVGEGT. This CDR3 is 15 amino acids long. CDR3 sequence reads: CASHGVSGLRETQYF.

The chain couples TRBV5-1 to TRBJ2-1; the TCRdb call, TRBD1, lacks DNA for checking. The CDR3 has 14 residues. Per the germline V gene, CDR1 is SGHRS and CDR2 is YFSETQ. The CDR3 loop is CASSLEGGVHEQFF.

The chain links TRBV12-3 or TRBV12-4 to TRBJ1-4; TCRdb designates TRBD1, a call that cannot be tested without DNA. There are 14 residues in the CDR3. The CDR3 protein is CASSLAGTKGKLFF.

The chain carries TRBV4-1 and TRBJ2-7. The germline V gene has CDR1 MGHRA and CDR2 YSYEKL. The length of the CDR3 is 14 residues. CDR3 residues: CASSHVGRPYEQYF.

This sequence joins TRBV7-8 and TRBJ1-6; TCRdb gives TRBD1 as the D gene, but with no DNA this cannot be confirmed. Germline V lookup: CDR1 SGHVS, CDR2 FQNEAQ. The CDR3 extends over 13 amino acids. CDR3 region: CASSFPGTGGLHF.

The rearrangement uses TRBV5-4 and TRBJ2-7; the D call of TRBD1 rests on TCRdb alone, since no DNA is present to check it. The CDR3 has 12 residues. Germline CDR1 SGHNT, CDR2 YYREEE (reference sequence). The CDR3 is CASSRTGGEQYF.

The chain couples TRBV12-3 or TRBV12-4 to TRBJ1-6; with no DNA, the TCRdb D assignment of TRBD1 cannot be verified. The CDR3 consists of 17 residues. The CDR3 sequence: CASSPRQPGHLNSPLHF.

The chain recombines TRBV4-3 with TRBJ2-1. Germline CDR1 is LGHNA and CDR2 is YSLEER. CDR3 size: 13 residues. CDR3 protein: CASSQVGNNEQFF.

This rearrangement joins TRBV18 to TRBJ2-5; TCRdb lists TRBD2, though no DNA is available to test this call. The germline V gene encodes CDR1 KGHSH and CDR2 LQKENI. The CDR3 has 15 residues. The CDR3 sequence: CASSPPGLAQETQYF.

The J gene is TRBJ2-7, the V gene TRBV27; there is no DNA to check the TCRdb D call of TRBD1. The CDR3 is 15 amino acids. Germline V CDR1 and CDR2: MNHEY, SMNVEV (reference sequence). The CDR3 here is CASSFSGTATYEQYF.

The chain links TRBV12-3 or TRBV12-4 to TRBJ2-3. The CDR3 contains 13 residues. The CDR3 is CASSRNIRDTQYF.

The rearrangement joins TRBV18 to TRBJ2-1; TCRdb outputs TRBD1, but without DNA this stays unchecked. Germline V gene data show CDR1 as KGHSH and CDR2 as LQKENI. The CDR3 has 13 amino acids. This CDR3 reads CASSRLDSNEQFF.

The genes are TRBV7-6 and TRBJ2-2; checking the TCRdb D call of TRBD1 is not possible without DNA. Germline assignment: CDR1 SGHVS and CDR2 FNYEAQ. The CDR3 is 13 amino acids. CDR3 protein: CASSLHGGGELFF.

CDR3 protein: CASSHNGADYSNQPQHF. The chain uses TRBV7-9 and TRBJ1-5. CDR3 length: 17 amino acids. Germline CDR1 is SEHNR and CDR2 is FQNEAQ (reference sequence).

The chain couples TRBV6-4 to TRBJ2-3. There are 16 residues in the CDR3. The V gene's germline CDR1 is MRHNA and CDR2 SNTAGT. CDR3 sequence reads: CASSDVATESTDTQYF.